Listed here are 16 T cell receptor beta chains from one sample, sequenced in a study of cytomegalovirus exposure and HLA in healthy donors. The study ran its PCR with 60 Vbeta and 13 Jbeta primers. The assay was immunoSEQ multiplex PCR, and TCRdb's table has in-frame clones only and misses some. This table holds 150,000 to 200,000 clones, roughly three quarters found once. The specimen was PBMCs. All receptors come from a woman between 40 and 55 years old in good health and CMV-seronegative.

This clone was detected once. The V call is TRBV5-4, the J call TRBJ2-5; possibly TRBD2 for D (5 bases). Germline CDR1 and CDR2: SGHNT and YYREEE (reference sequence). The CDR3 extends over 16 amino acids. Trimming pared 0 bases from V and 1 base from J, leaving 13 bases between. CDR3 coding DNA: TGTGCCAGCAGCTTGGGGGGAGCCCAAGGCCAAGAGACCCAGTACTTC. It encodes CASSLGGAQGQETQYF.

This clone was seen just once. V and J are TRBV2 and TRBJ1-6; 7 bases agree with TRBD1. CDR3 size: 13 residues. The trim removed 7 bases at V and 6 bases at J, leaving 3 bases unmatched. The germline V gene has CDR1 SNHLY and CDR2 FYNNEI. The CDR3 protein is CASIGTVNSPLHF. CDR3 in DNA: TGTGCCAGCATAGGGACAGTTAATTCACCCCTCCACTTT. Full variable domain (missing parts from reference TRBV2 and TRBJ1-6): EPEVTQTPSHQVTQMGQEVILRCVPISNHLYFYWYRQILGQKVEFLVSFYNNEISEKSEIFDDQFSVERPDGSNFTLKIRSTKLEDSAMYFCASIGTVNSPLHFGNGTRLTVT.

The V call is TRBV6-5, the J call TRBJ2-7; 8 bases line up with TRBD1. This CDR3 has 14 amino acids. In germline, CDR1 is MNHEY, CDR2 SVGAGI. The J segment lost 4 bases and the V segment lost 5 bases, leaving 7 bases of the junction unmatched. CDR3 loop: CASSPRQGIYEQYF. Here the CDR3 DNA reads TGTGCCAGCAGTCCTCGACAGGGGATTTACGAGCAGTACTTC.

The rearrangement uses TRBV7-2 and TRBJ2-7; D not certain. The CDR3 sequence is 14 residues long. The ends were cut back, 1 base at V and 3 bases at J, with 10 bases in the middle. Germline assignment: CDR1 SGHTA and CDR2 FQGNSA. The CDR3 spells CASSLDAANYEQYF. In DNA form, the CDR3 reads TGTGCCAGCAGCTTAGATGCGGCTAACTACGAGCAGTACTTC.

The chain links TRBV20-1 to TRBJ2-1, with D unclear. This CDR3 has 11 residues. Germline V gene data show CDR1 as DFQATT and CDR2 as SNEGSKA (reference sequence). V gave up 5 bases and J gave up 3 bases, with 5 bases separating them. The CDR3 DNA is TGCAGTGCTCCACTCTACAATGAGCAGTTCTTC. It codes for CSAPLYNEQFF.

The CDR3 region is CASSELFGQIRSGNTIYF. Written as DNA, the CDR3 is TGTGCCAGCAGTGAACTGTTCGGACAGATCCGCTCTGGAAACACCATATATTTT. The chain recombines TRBV6-1 with TRBJ1-3; D might be TRBD1 (6 bases). Germline V lookup: CDR1 MNHNS, CDR2 SASEGT. The CDR3 runs 18 residues. Trimming stripped 2 bases from V and 0 bases from J, with 17 bases between.

The V and J genes are TRBV7-8 and TRBJ1-1; no definite D call. This CDR3 is 14 amino acids long. The V and J ends lost 5 bases and 3 bases respectively, with 13 bases between them. Germline V CDR1 and CDR2: SGHVS, FQNEAQ. The CDR3 coding sequence is TGTGCCAGCAGCCCCACGGGATCGGACACTGAAGCTTTCTTT. Translated, it gives CASSPTGSDTEAFF.

The CDR3 DNA reads as TGTGCCAGCAGCGGGGGACTAGCGGGAGTTGAGACCCAGTACTTC. Its translation: CASSGGLAGVETQYF. The gene calls are TRBV7-2 and TRBJ2-5; 14 bases fit TRBD2. The junction had 4 bases not matched to a gene; V was cut back by 5 bases and J by 5 bases. Germline V gene sequence: CDR1 SGHTA, CDR2 FQGNSA. CDR3 length: 15 amino acids.

The gene calls are TRBV7-2 and TRBJ2-3; D not resolved. CDR1 SGHTA and CDR2 FQGNSA come from the germline V gene. CDR3 size: 15 residues. Trimming removed 1 base at V and 1 base at J, with 9 bases between. The CDR3 DNA follows: TGTGCCAGCAGCTTAGTTGCAGAGGGCACAGATACGCAGTATTTT. Translated: CASSLVAEGTDTQYF.

The genes are TRBV4-2 and TRBJ2-1; D possibly corresponds to TRBD2 (6 bases). Germline CDR1 reads LGHNA; CDR2 reads YNFKEQ. V lost 0 bases and J lost 5, with 17 bases in between. The length of the CDR3 is 17 residues. The CDR3 protein is CASSQDRVSGSNNEQFF. CDR3 bases: TGTGCCAGCAGCCAAGATCGGGTTAGCGGTTCGAACAATGAGCAGTTCTTC.

This rearrangement joins TRBV19 to TRBJ1-1; D gene uncertain. Trimming shortened V by 1 base and J by 1 base, and 10 bases separated the two germline ends. Germline V gives CDR1 LNHDA, CDR2 SQIVND (reference sequence). The CDR3 loop spans 15 amino acids. CDR3 region: CASSIARRKNTEAFF. In DNA, the CDR3 is TGTGCCAGTAGTATAGCGAGGCGGAAGAACACTGAAGCTTTCTTT.

The J gene is TRBJ2-3, the V gene TRBV4-1; no firm D call. The CDR3 has 15 residues. Looked up from germline, CDR1 is MGHRA and CDR2 is YSYEKL. V lost 0 bases to trimming and J lost 4 bases, with 11 bases between them. The CDR3 DNA reads TGCGCCAGCAGCCAAGAAAGAGGCGTCGCAGATACGCAGTATTTT. This gives the protein CASSQERGVADTQYF.

This rearrangement joins TRBV9 to TRBJ2-2, with D possibly being TRBD1 (5 bases). CDR3 length: 17 amino acids. V was pared by 1 base and J by 6 bases, with 19 bases between. Germline-derived CDR1 and CDR2 are SGDLS and YYNGEE. CDR3 protein: CASSVQNLGRVPGELFF. Here the CDR3 DNA reads TGTGCCAGCAGCGTACAGAATTTGGGCAGGGTCCCCGGGGAGCTGTTTTTT. The whole variable domain, remainder taken from reference TRBV9 and TRBJ2-2, is DSGVTQTPKHLITATGQRVTLRCSPRSGDLSVYWYQQSLDQGLQFLIQYYNGEERAKGNILERFSAQQFPDLHSELNLSSLELGDSALYFCASSVQNLGRVPGELFFGEGSRLTVL.

The chain has TRBV28 and TRBJ1-5; no definite D call. This CDR3 spans 13 amino acids. The germline CDR1 and CDR2 sequences are MDHEN and SYDVKM. V gave up 4 bases and J gave up 5 bases, with 9 bases separating them. CDR3 protein: CASSYGVDQPQHF. The CDR3 DNA reads as TGTGCCAGCAGTTACGGGGTTGATCAGCCCCAGCATTTT. The full variable domain, completed using reference TRBV28 and TRBJ1-5, is DVKVTQSSRYLVKRTGEKVFLECVQDMDHENMFWYRQDPGLGLRLIYFSYDVKMKEKGDIPEGYSVSREKKERFSLILESASTNQTSMYLCASSYGVDQPQHFGDGTRLSIL.

The rearrangement joins TRBV5-5 to TRBJ1-6; perhaps TRBD1 as D (5 bases). Germline CDR1 and CDR2: SGHKS and YYEKEE (reference sequence). CDR3 length: 18 amino acids. Trimming took off 1 base at V and 0 bases at J, with 14 bases between the two ends. CDR3 nucleotide sequence: TGTGCCAGCAGCTTGCGTGGCGGGGACCACTCCTATAATTCACCCCTCCACTTT. Its protein is CASSLRGGDHSYNSPLHF.

This sequence joins TRBV14 and TRBJ2-7; 8 bases are shared with TRBD1. The CDR3 loop spans 14 amino acids. From germline, CDR1 is SGHDN and CDR2 FVKESK. Trimming took 3 bases from V and 3 from J; bases not matched to a gene: 4. In DNA form, the CDR3 reads TGTGCCAGCAGCCACGGGACAGGAAACTACGAGCAGTACTTC. This encodes CASSHGTGNYEQYF.